Listed here is a single TCR beta chain. As yet, its antigen is unknown. The protocol was immunoSEQ multiplex PCR, while the TCRdb copy is restricted to in-frame clones and leaves out a portion. The repertoire holds tens of thousands of clones, with 88% as singletons. This sample is part of a study of T cell responses to AZD1222 COVID-19 vaccine. The ends lost 5 bases at V and 9 bases at J; junction bases unmatched: 7. This CDR3 region has 14 residues. The germline CDR1 and CDR2 sequences are SGHTA and FQGNSA. Findings and caveats of the study: Donors skewed white British and female; clonal diversity was possibly underestimated.

This TCR was sampled from an adult in good health. The sample in question was peripheral blood, obtained on day 0 of MenACWY control vaccination. V and J are TRBV7-2 and TRBJ1-6; 7 bases align to TRBD1. The CDR3 reads CASSPGQPFSPLHF. In DNA form, the CDR3 reads TGTGCCAGCAGCCCGGGACAGCCCTTTTCACCCCTCCACTTT.